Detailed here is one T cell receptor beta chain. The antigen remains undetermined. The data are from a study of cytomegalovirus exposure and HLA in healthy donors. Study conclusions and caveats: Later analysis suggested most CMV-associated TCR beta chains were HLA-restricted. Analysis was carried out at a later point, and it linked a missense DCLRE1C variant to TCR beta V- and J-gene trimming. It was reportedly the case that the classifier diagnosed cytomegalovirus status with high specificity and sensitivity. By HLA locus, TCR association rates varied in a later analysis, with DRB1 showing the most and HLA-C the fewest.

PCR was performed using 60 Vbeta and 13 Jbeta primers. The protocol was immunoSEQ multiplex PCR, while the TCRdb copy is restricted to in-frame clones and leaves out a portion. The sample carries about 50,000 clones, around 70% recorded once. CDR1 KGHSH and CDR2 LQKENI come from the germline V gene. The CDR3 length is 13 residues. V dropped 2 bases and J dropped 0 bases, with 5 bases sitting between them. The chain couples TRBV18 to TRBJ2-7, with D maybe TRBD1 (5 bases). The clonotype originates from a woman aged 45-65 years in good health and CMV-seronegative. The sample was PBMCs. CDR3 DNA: TGTGCCAGCTCACCAGGGGCCTCCTACGAGCAGTACTTC. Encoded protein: CASSPGASYEQYF.